The 3 T cell receptor beta chains reported below all come from one sample, sequenced in a study of CD8+CD57+ T cells in acquired aplastic anemia. The study profiled TCR beta VDJ and CDR3 using genomic DNA as template. From the reads, TCRdb called clonotypes with MiXCR, one entry per CDR3 protein. The data show 100,000 to 150,000 distinct CDR3 sequences, with 40% seen just once and about 3% held by the top ten. All patients picked for sequencing had shown, by flow cytometry, an expansion of CD8+CD57+ cells. Specimen: sorted CD4+, CD8+, or CD8+CD57+ T cells (not recorded which) from PBMCs. The receptors originated from a human donor with aplastic anemia.

This clonotype was picked up many times. The chain links TRBV19 to TRBJ1-5; a weak D match, TRBD1 (6 bases). The CDR3 runs 17 residues. Germline lookup yields CDR1 LNHDA and CDR2 SQIVND (reference sequence). Trimming took 1 base from V and 3 from J, leaving 16 bases between them. The CDR3 coding sequence is TGTGCCAGTAGTATAGTAAGGACAGACCTATTCAATCAGCCCCAGCATTTT. Protein product: CASSIVRTDLFNQPQHF.

The gene calls are TRBV6-1 and TRBJ2-1; TRBD2 agrees at 9 bases. The V gene end was trimmed by 3 bases and the J gene end by 5 bases; junction bases not matched to a gene: 8. The length of the CDR3 is 16 residues. The germline V gene has CDR1 MNHNS and CDR2 SASEGT. The CDR3 DNA follows: TGTGCCAGCAGTGATGGAGCGGGGGGTTTTCACAATGAGCAGTTCTTC. It is translated as CASSDGAGGFHNEQFF.

This clonotype appeared many times. One end of the junction fails to match germline, which may point to a read error. This sequence joins TRBV7-7 and TRBJ2-2, with 9 bases matching TRBD2. CDR1 is SSHAT, CDR2 FNYEAQ, per germline (reference sequence). The length of the CDR3 is 17 residues. The CDR3 loop is CASSLSSGGPVTGELFF. The CDR3 coding sequence is TGTGCTAGCAGCTTATCCAGCGGGGGGCCGGTTACCGGGGAGCTGTTTTTT.